Listed below are T cell receptor beta chains from one sample, sequenced in a study of human T cells and chemical hapten exposure. Via MiXCR, TCRdb re-called the RACE reads, giving one row per CDR3 protein. This table holds about 31,000 distinct CDR3 sequences, 6.5% to 8.5% found once. Material: whole blood. The receptors were sampled from a human donor in good health. Some clones in this sample may be carry-over from other donors' samples. Both conserved end residues are part of each CDR3. Each record gives: CDR3 protein, CDR3 DNA, V gene, clone size, J gene, D gene. The D gene is left open where the match is weak. Clone size is given for some rows only: seen once, a few or many times, or a class if the clone is expanded.

CDR3: CASSLADPTDTQYF; DNA: TGTGCCAGCAGCTTAGCGGATCCCACAGATACGCAGTATTTT; V: TRBV7-8; size: -; J: TRBJ2-3; D: -
CDR3: CASKTGQGRTEAFF; DNA: TGTGCCAGCAAGACAGGACAGGGGCGAACTGAAGCTTTCTTT; V: TRBV2; size: -; J: TRBJ1-1; D: TRBD1
CDR3: CASSSQHRADTQYF; DNA: TGTGCCAGCAGCTCACAACACAGGGCAGATACGCAGTATTTT; V: TRBV7-9; size: many; J: TRBJ2-3; D: -
CDR3: CASSLESGGAYIQYF; DNA: TGCGCCAGCAGCTTGGAATCCGGGGGCGCGTACATTCAGTACTTC; V: TRBV5-1; size: many; J: TRBJ2-4; D: -
CDR3: CASSRSGPRAYEQYF; DNA: TGTGCCAGCAGCCGCTCCGGGCCCAGAGCCTACGAGCAGTACTTC; V: TRBV7-2; size: few; J: TRBJ2-7; D: -
CDR3: CASSSYRGRTDTQYF; DNA: TGTGCCAGCAGCTCGTACAGGGGGCGCACAGATACGCAGTATTTT; V: TRBV7-9; size: many; J: TRBJ2-3; D: TRBD1
CDR3: CASSSGQTYEQYF; DNA: TGTGCCAGCAGCTCAGGACAGACCTACGAGCAGTACTTC; V: TRBV7-9; size: many; J: TRBJ2-7; D: -
CDR3: CASSGTGADSPLHF; DNA: TGTGCCAGCAGCGGGACAGGGGCGGATTCACCCCTCCACTTT; V: TRBV7-2; size: few; J: TRBJ1-6; D: TRBD1
CDR3: CASSKDGPEMDTQYF; DNA: TGCGCCAGCAGCAAAGACGGACCCGAAATGGATACGCAGTATTTT; V: TRBV5-1; size: -; J: TRBJ2-3; D: -
CDR3: CAISDEGNVPLHF; DNA: TGTGCCATCAGTGACGAGGGGAACGTACCCCTCCACTTT; V: TRBV10-3; size: few; J: TRBJ1-6; D: -
CDR3: CASSMGEKLFF; DNA: TGCGCCAGCAGCATGGGGGAAAAACTGTTTTTT; V: TRBV5-1; size: many; J: TRBJ1-4; D: -
CDR3: CASRQETGVLGDNF; DNA: TGTGCCAGCAGGCAAGAAACAGGTGTTTTAGGCGACAACTTC; V: TRBV12-3/TRBV12-4; size: -; J: TRBJ1-2; D: -
CDR3: CASSWQGNEQFF; DNA: TGTGCCAGCAGTTGGCAGGGGAATGAGCAGTTCTTC; V: TRBV6-1; size: many; J: TRBJ2-1; D: -
CDR3: CASSFWRSPLHF; DNA: TGTGCCAGCAGCTTTTGGCGTTCACCCCTCCACTTT; V: TRBV7-9; size: many; J: TRBJ1-6; D: -
CDR3: CASRTESTEAFF; DNA: TGTGCCAGCAGGACGGAATCCACTGAAGCTTTCTTT; V: TRBV6-5; size: -; J: TRBJ1-1; D: -
CDR3: CSVLYRESAGANVLTF; DNA: TGCAGCGTTCTATACAGGGAATCGGCTGGGGCCAACGTCCTGACTTTC; V: TRBV29-1; size: many; J: TRBJ2-6; D: -
CDR3: CAIRETGTLNTEAFF; DNA: TGTGCCATCAGGGAGACAGGGACGTTGAACACTGAAGCTTTCTTT; V: TRBV10-3; size: -; J: TRBJ1-1; D: TRBD1
CDR3: CASSEQGRSYNEQFF; DNA: TGTGCCAGCAGTGAACAGGGGCGGTCCTACAATGAGCAGTTCTTC; V: TRBV6-6; size: few; J: TRBJ2-1; D: TRBD1
CDR3: CSVATGSNEKLFF; DNA: TGCAGCGTTGCGACAGGGAGCAATGAAAAACTGTTTTTT; V: TRBV29-1; size: -; J: TRBJ1-4; D: TRBD1
CDR3: CASSRGLGRNTEAFF; DNA: TGTGCCAGCAGCCGGGGGTTGGGGCGTAACACTGAAGCTTTCTTT; V: TRBV3-1; size: few; J: TRBJ1-1; D: -
CDR3: CASSPLTGGVGQGEAFF; DNA: TGTGCCAGCAGCCCTCTCACGGGAGGGGTTGGACAGGGAGAAGCTTTCTTT; V: TRBV12-3/TRBV12-4; size: many; J: TRBJ1-1; D: TRBD1
CDR3: CSARDPGVANEQCF; DNA: TGCAGTGCTAGAGATCCGGGGGTTGCCAATGAGCAGTGCTTC; V: TRBV20-1; size: -; J: TRBJ2-1; D: -
CDR3: CASSFGGTSGGTDTQYF; DNA: TGCGCCAGCAGCTTTGGCGGGACTAGCGGGGGCACAGATACGCAGTATTTT; V: TRBV5-1; size: -; J: TRBJ2-3; D: TRBD2
CDR3: CASSSAGGDPEAFF; DNA: TGTGCCAGCAGCTCTGCAGGGGGAGATCCTGAAGCTTTCTTT; V: TRBV7-9; size: few; J: TRBJ1-1; D: TRBD1
CDR3: CSVVYSMSTTDTQYF; DNA: TGCAGCGTTGTTTACTCGATGAGCACCACAGATACGCAGTATTTT; V: TRBV29-1; size: many; J: TRBJ2-3; D: -
CDR3: CASSYSSGARADTQYF; DNA: TGTGCCAGCAGTTACTCATCGGGGGCCAGAGCAGATACGCAGTATTTT; V: TRBV6-5; size: -; J: TRBJ2-3; D: -